A single sample gave rise to the 3 T cell receptor beta chains below, sequenced in a study of T-cell memory formation after mild COVID-19. MiXCR was run by TCRdb on the 5' RACE reads, yielding one entry per CDR3 protein. The sample has roughly 240,000 distinct CDR3 sequences; 15% to 20% are singletons. Specimen: PBMCs or a T cell subset sorted from them (not recorded which). All receptors come from a man aged 18 to 30 who had mild COVID-19 (a few samples of this study predate the infection). Cell type and time point are not known.

This clonotype was observed a few times. This rearrangement joins TRBV28 to TRBJ1-1; TRBD1 might be the D (5 bases). Germline lookup yields CDR1 MDHEN and CDR2 SYDVKM. Trimming cost V 5 bases and J 1 base, with 14 bases left between them. This CDR3 has 15 amino acids. The CDR3 DNA reads as TGTGCCAGCAGTGTCCGGGGGGGTGGGAACACTGAAGCTTTCTTT. Residues: CASSVRGGGNTEAFF.

This clonotype was counted between two and nine times. This chain joins TRBV27 and TRBJ2-3, with D maybe TRBD2 (5 bases). V dropped 3 bases and J dropped 0 bases, with 16 bases sitting between them. From germline, CDR1 is MNHEY and CDR2 SMNVEV (reference sequence). The CDR3 is made up of 17 amino acids. The CDR3 reads CASSFLAWDTSTDTQYF. Written as DNA, the CDR3 is TGTGCCAGCAGTTTCCTAGCATGGGATACTAGCACAGATACGCAGTATTTT.

This sequence joins TRBV5-5 and TRBJ1-4, with 7 bases aligning to TRBD1. From germline, CDR1 is SGHKS and CDR2 YYEKEE (reference sequence). This CDR3 is 15 amino acids long. Trimming removed 4 bases from V and 5 bases from J; junction bases left unmatched: 8. CDR3 amino acids: CASSGWTGLNEKLFF. The CDR3, as DNA: TGTGCCAGCAGCGGATGGACAGGCCTGAATGAAAAACTGTTTTTT.